One and the same sample provided the 5 T cell receptor beta chains below, sequenced in a study of blood T cell repertoires in COVID-19. Clones were read by immunoSEQ multiplex PCR, and TCRdb kept only the in-frame ones, dropping some. The table has hundreds of thousands of clones, 70% to 90% seen once; the top ten hold under 2.5%. Sequences were obtained from peripheral blood. These receptors came from a woman aged 40 to 49 who had recovered from COVID-19.

CDR3 DNA: TGTGCCAGCAGCCGGGACAGTAGGGAGACCCAGTACTTC. Translation gives CASSRDSRETQYF. This chain joins TRBV7-2 and TRBJ2-5; 7 bases line up with TRBD1. In germline, CDR1 is SGHTA, CDR2 FQGNSA. With 5 bases clipped from V and 5 bases from J, the junction kept 5 bases outside the gene matches. The CDR3 spans 13 residues.

This clone appeared a few times. This chain joins TRBV6-2 or TRBV6-3 and TRBJ2-7; 7 bases match TRBD2. Germline lookup yields CDR1 MNHEY and CDR2 SVGEGT. The ends lost 2 bases at V and 2 bases at J; junction bases unmatched: 3. This CDR3 is built from 14 residues. The CDR3 here is CASSYGGEPYEQYF. The CDR3 coding sequence is TGTGCCAGCAGTTACGGGGGGGAGCCCTACGAGCAGTACTTC.

The chain carries TRBV19 and TRBJ2-7; D is perhaps TRBD2 (5 bases). CDR3 length: 14 amino acids. The germline V gene has CDR1 LNHDA and CDR2 SQIVND (reference sequence). Trimming took 3 bases from V and 3 from J, leaving 12 bases between them. Here the CDR3 DNA reads TGTGCCAGTAGTATTAGAGGGAACCTCTACGAGCAGTACTTC. This encodes CASSIRGNLYEQYF.

This clone was detected once. The chain has TRBV30 and TRBJ2-5; 8 nucleotides align to TRBD1. Germline V gene sequence: CDR1 GTSNPN, CDR2 SVGIG (reference sequence). Trimming at V came to 1 base and at J to 4 bases, leaving 2 bases not matched to a gene. The CDR3 is 13 amino acids. The CDR3 region is CAWSEDRVETQYF. In DNA, the CDR3 is TGTGCCTGGAGTGAGGACAGGGTAGAGACCCAGTACTTC.

The rearrangement links TRBV19 to TRBJ1-5; no reliable D call. The CDR3 runs to 15 residues. Germline V gene sequence: CDR1 LNHDA, CDR2 SQIVND (reference sequence). V was clipped by 7 bases and J by 1 base, with 14 bases between them. CDR3 nucleotides: TGTGCCAGTAAGGTTGGCGATAGCAGCAATCAGCCCCAGCATTTT. Amino acid sequence: CASKVGDSSNQPQHF.